This T cell receptor (beta chain) originates from a study of identical twins (TCRdb year 2016). Describing the broader study: To test whether fetal clonotypes persist, the study used deep sequencing on TCR alpha and beta repertoires from monozygotic twins, unrelated adults of various ages, and cord blood. Replicate twin experiments were performed at different times using different library preparation protocols to rule out contamination.

The research as a whole found: Recombination models systematically underestimated out-of-frame TCR alpha sharing in monozygotic twins but agreed with sharing between unrelated individuals. Compared with coincidental sharing between unrelated individuals, an excess of low generation-probability sequences was observed among out-of-frame TCR alpha sequences shared between twins. Fewer insertions were carried by abundant cord blood beta clonotypes, a similar but weaker trend appeared in young adult naive repertoires, and no such trend appeared in memory repertoires. Because the same donors could not be followed over many years, the conclusions depended on cross-sectional statistical analysis. Zero-insertion analyses could be partly confounded by invariant T cells such as MAIT and iNKT, though diverse VJ usage argued against such confounding for most clonotypes. The excess sharing between twins in beta out-of-frame sequences was weaker because fewer shared sequences reduced the signal-to-noise ratio.

V loses 0 bases, J loses 2 bases, and the germline ends lie 11 bases apart. The CDR3 contains 15 residues, cysteine and phenylalanine counted. Only the CDR3 part of the read is kept: 45 bases, read in frame from the first base. Looking up the germline V gene yields CDR1 SGHRS and CDR2 YFSETQ. Comment on this clonotype: Its antigen is unknown. No qualities accompany the bases; no much larger clone lies one base away.

Only healthy Caucasian donors were included. Three pairs of female monozygotic twins, all aged roughly 18 to 29 years, were included in the twin cohort. The RNA used for TCR libraries was isolated from peripheral blood mononuclear cells. The library was made by 5' RACE. TCRdb lists the instrument as Illumina HiSeq 2000. Template switching added a universal primer binding site, and the final cDNA carried a unique molecular identifier that allowed TCR cDNA molecules to be counted accurately. Specific primers in the conserved constant-segment region were used to synthesize first-strand cDNA for TCR alpha and beta chains. To control for contamination, each cDNA library was double barcoded with a SMART-Mk sample barcode plus Illumina barcodes. TruSeq adapter sequences along with Illumina sample barcodes were introduced in two successive PCR steps. The TCR alpha and beta cDNA libraries were sequenced on the Illumina HiSeq platform using custom primers. The published analysis was carried out like this. MiGEC processed the raw reads to extract unique molecular identifiers, while MiXCR was used to determine the CDR3 positions. Recombination models were inferred per individual with the repgenHMM and IGoR tools using an EM algorithm. Shared clonotype analysis was performed with the tcR package in R, normalizing sharing by the product of cloneset sizes. To study raw recombination free of thymic and clonal selection effects, out-of-frame nonproductive sequences were analyzed. In-frame beta chains were kept once TCRdb had trimmed the public reads at Q25 with fastp and called clones with MiXCR. Rows merge per CDR3 protein into single entries with the most common DNA and genes. TCRdb's processing, not the authors', yielded these V and J calls. This sample lists about 920,000 distinct CDR3 sequences; 9% to 15% were detected once. 1.5% to 2% of the sample rests with the top ten.

A further study also used this sample, focusing on yellow fever vaccine responses in identical twins. As described in the second report: The authors reported that the T cell response to vaccination in identical twins appeared partly convergent and partly personalized. In the study, vaccine-responding T cell clones were precisely tracked in identical twins.

The sequence joins TRBV5-1 to TRBJ2-5, with the D gene not confidently named. The sequence was collected from a young woman in good health. Sequenced input: PBMCs. DNA sequence: TGCGCCAGCAGCTTGGCCGGGTTATTACAAGAGACCCAGTACTTC. This is translated as CASSLAGLLQETQYF.